The 17 T cell receptor beta chains reported below all come from one sample, sequenced in a study of cytomegalovirus exposure and HLA in healthy donors. Sequenced by immunoSEQ multiplex PCR; TCRdb stores in-frame clones only, minus some. The sample carries some 100,000 clones, approximately 89% recorded once. Sequencing used PBMCs. All receptors derive from a man aged 18 to 30 in good health and CMV-seronegative.

Here the CDR3 DNA reads TGTGCCAGCAGCCAAGGTTCTCTAGCGGGGCAAAATAACAATGAGCAGTTCTTC. This codes for CASSQGSLAGQNNNEQFF. J is TRBJ2-1 and V is TRBV14, with 9 bases lining up with TRBD2. This CDR3 comprises 18 residues. Germline V gives CDR1 SGHDN, CDR2 FVKESK. Trimming cost V 1 base and J 5 bases; bases outside gene matches: 12.

The rearrangement links TRBV27 to TRBJ1-5; 7 positions agree with TRBD1. Germline V gives CDR1 MNHEY, CDR2 SMNVEV (reference sequence). The J segment lost 3 bases and the V segment lost 5 bases, leaving 7 bases of the junction unmatched. The CDR3 has 15 amino acids. The CDR3 here is CASSTTGPYNQPQHF. CDR3 coding DNA: TGTGCCAGCAGTACGACAGGGCCCTACAATCAGCCCCAGCATTTT.

The chain recombines TRBV30 with TRBJ1-5; no clear D gene. V was trimmed by 1 base and J by 5 bases, leaving 12 bases between them. The CDR3 covers 14 residues. The germline gives CDR1 GTSNPN, CDR2 SVGIG (reference sequence). CDR3 nucleotide sequence: TGTGCCTGGAGTGACCGGGGATGGGATCAGCCCCAGCATTTT. It translates to CAWSDRGWDQPQHF.

The chain links TRBV2 to TRBJ1-2, with 9 bases that match TRBD1. Trimming took 5 bases from V and 8 from J; bases not matched to a gene: 9. CDR1 SNHLY and CDR2 FYNNEI come from the germline V gene. The CDR3 extends over 14 amino acids. The DNA for the CDR3 is TGTGCCAGCAGTACCGGGACAGGGCTTCGGGGCTACACCTTC. Translated: CASSTGTGLRGYTF.

The CDR3 coding sequence is TGCGCCAGCAGCCAAGACCGTCTAGCGGGGATCAATGAGCAGTTCTTC. This gives the protein CASSQDRLAGINEQFF. This chain joins TRBV4-1 and TRBJ2-1, with 9 bases lining up with TRBD2. CDR1 is MGHRA and CDR2 is YSYEKL in the germline V gene. The V gene end was trimmed by 0 bases and the J gene end by 6 bases; junction bases not matched to a gene: 6. The CDR3 has 16 amino acids.

A few counts support this clone. The genes are TRBV5-8 and TRBJ1-3, with unresolved D. V gave up 7 bases and J gave up 0 bases, with 5 bases separating them. The germline CDR1 and CDR2 sequences are SGHTS and YDEGEE. This CDR3 comprises 12 residues. CDR3 in amino acids: CASLSSGNTIYF. The CDR3 DNA reads TGTGCCAGCCTCAGCTCTGGAAACACCATATATTTT.

This rearrangement joins TRBV6-5 to TRBJ2-5, with D unclear. The CDR3 extends over 15 amino acids. The ends were cut back, 6 bases at V and 2 bases at J, with 16 bases in the middle. Germline V gives CDR1 MNHEY, CDR2 SVGAGI. CDR3 in amino acids: CASSRTRAIQETQYF. Written as DNA, the CDR3 is TGTGCCAGCAGCCGCACTCGAGCTATTCAAGAGACCCAGTACTTC.

The J gene is TRBJ1-2, the V gene TRBV18, with 7 bases aligning to TRBD1. J lost 3 bases, V lost 3 bases, and 7 bases had no gene match. CDR1 and CDR2 (germline): KGHSH, LQKENI. The CDR3 covers 15 residues. Written as DNA, the CDR3 is TGTGCCAGCTCACCTACCGGGACAGTAGACTATGGCTACACCTTC. Amino acid sequence: CASSPTGTVDYGYTF.

The rearrangement links TRBV4-1 to TRBJ2-5; D perhaps matches TRBD1 (5 bases). The germline V gene has CDR1 MGHRA and CDR2 YSYEKL. The ends were cut back, 2 bases at V and 5 bases at J, with 12 bases in the middle. The CDR3 is 14 residues long. CDR3: CASSQIASGETQYF. The CDR3 bases are TGCGCCAGCAGCCAAATTGCGTCAGGGGAGACCCAGTACTTC.

The genes are TRBV4-1 and TRBJ1-6; D uncertain. The CDR3 totals 12 residues. Germline V gene data show CDR1 as MGHRA and CDR2 as YSYEKL. V was clipped by 1 base and J by 15 bases, with 10 bases between them. The CDR3 bases are TGCGCCAGCAGCCAAGGCTCTGGAGTCCTCCACTTT. This sequence encodes CASSQGSGVLHF.

This chain links TRBV27 with TRBJ2-1, with a tentative D call TRBD2 (7 bases). V lost 4 bases and J lost 2, with 18 bases in between. The CDR3 length is 17 residues. CDR1 MNHEY and CDR2 SMNVEV come from the germline V gene (reference sequence). This CDR3 is CASSSLIGGGAYNEQFF. As DNA, the CDR3 is TGTGCCAGCAGTTCCCTGATAGGGGGGGGAGCCTACAATGAGCAGTTCTTC.

The chain uses TRBV6-1 and TRBJ1-5, with D possibly being TRBD1 (5 bases). Trimming took off 6 bases at V and 8 bases at J, with 20 bases between the two ends. The V gene's germline CDR1 is MNHNS and CDR2 SASEGT. This CDR3 is 15 amino acids long. The CDR3 protein is CASRGVTGGGKPQHF. The CDR3, as DNA: TGTGCCAGCAGGGGGGTTACAGGAGGCGGGAAGCCCCAGCATTTT.

The chain recombines TRBV11-3 with TRBJ2-1, with 12 bases matching TRBD1. Trimming at V came to 4 bases and at J to 5 bases, leaving 3 bases not matched to a gene. Germline V lookup: CDR1 SGHNT, CDR2 YENEEA. CDR3 size: 15 residues. Here the CDR3 reads CASSSGQGANNEQFF. CDR3 DNA: TGTGCCAGCAGCTCGGGACAGGGGGCCAACAATGAGCAGTTCTTC.

The V call is TRBV9, the J call TRBJ2-5; a weak D match, TRBD1 (6 bases). Trimming cost V 2 bases and J 4 bases, with 18 bases left between them. Per germline, CDR1 SGDLS and CDR2 YYNGEE. The CDR3 has 16 residues. CDR3 sequence reads: CASSVGYGAGVETQYF. The CDR3 bases are TGTGCCAGCAGCGTCGGGTATGGGGCAGGGGTAGAGACCCAGTACTTC. The entire variable domain, with the rest obtained from reference TRBV9 and TRBJ2-5, is as follows: DSGVTQTPKHLITATGQRVTLRCSPRSGDLSVYWYQQSLDQGLQFLIQYYNGEERAKGNILERFSAQQFPDLHSELNLSSLELGDSALYFCASSVGYGAGVETQYFGPGTRLLVL.

The gene calls are TRBV9 and TRBJ2-2; D unclear. Trimming took 3 bases from V and 6 from J, leaving 15 bases between them. The CDR3 runs to 15 residues. Per the germline V gene, CDR1 is SGDLS and CDR2 is YYNGEE. This CDR3 reads CASSGTTTWSGELFF. In DNA, the CDR3 is TGTGCCAGCAGCGGTACCACTACCTGGTCCGGGGAGCTGTTTTTT.

The chain recombines TRBV28 with TRBJ2-7; no clear D. The CDR3 has 13 residues. Germline V gene data show CDR1 as MDHEN and CDR2 as SYDVKM. Trimming stripped 2 bases from V and 4 bases from J, with 9 bases between. CDR3: CASSLGQLYEQYF. The DNA for the CDR3 is TGTGCCAGCAGTTTAGGGCAGTTATACGAGCAGTACTTC.

The CDR3 reads CASSLVSSGSFDTQYF. The CDR3 DNA reads as TGTGCCAGCAGCTTAGTTTCTAGCGGGAGTTTCGATACGCAGTATTTT. The chain links TRBV7-9 to TRBJ2-3; TRBD2 agrees at 10 bases. The germline CDR1 and CDR2 sequences are SEHNR and FQNEAQ (reference sequence). This CDR3 is 16 amino acids long. V was pared by 1 base and J by 6 bases, with 7 bases of the junction left unmatched.